This TCR beta chain was profiled in a study of blood T cells in healthy people across ages. Study in general: Template switching retrieved approximately one barcoded beta molecule for each two T cells. Whole-study results and caveats: Naive CD4+ cells and diversity were both higher in long-lived donors than in aged donors.

This clonotype was detected only a few times. Its target is unknown. Ranging in age from about 6 to 100, the donors were healthy Caucasian individuals from Russia. Sample-barcoded 5' priming and a J-beta primer mix drove a second PCR of roughly 6 to 12 cycles. Each CDR3 protein gets one entry after TCRdb re-called the 5' RACE reads with MiXCR. The sample lists 450,000 to 700,000 distinct CDR3 sequences, 27% seen once, with 18% in the top ten. Germline lookup yields CDR1 MNHEY and CDR2 SVGAGI. Trimming took 2 bases from V and 4 from J, leaving 8 bases between them. The CDR3 has 13 amino acids. Sequenced material: blood. V is TRBV6-5 and J is TRBJ2-5; tentatively, D is TRBD2 (6 bases). This clonotype originated in a woman in her sixties or seventies in good health. This CDR3 is CASSYGGLETQYF. For the CDR3, the DNA is TGTGCCAGCAGTTACGGAGGGTTAGAGACCCAGTACTTC.